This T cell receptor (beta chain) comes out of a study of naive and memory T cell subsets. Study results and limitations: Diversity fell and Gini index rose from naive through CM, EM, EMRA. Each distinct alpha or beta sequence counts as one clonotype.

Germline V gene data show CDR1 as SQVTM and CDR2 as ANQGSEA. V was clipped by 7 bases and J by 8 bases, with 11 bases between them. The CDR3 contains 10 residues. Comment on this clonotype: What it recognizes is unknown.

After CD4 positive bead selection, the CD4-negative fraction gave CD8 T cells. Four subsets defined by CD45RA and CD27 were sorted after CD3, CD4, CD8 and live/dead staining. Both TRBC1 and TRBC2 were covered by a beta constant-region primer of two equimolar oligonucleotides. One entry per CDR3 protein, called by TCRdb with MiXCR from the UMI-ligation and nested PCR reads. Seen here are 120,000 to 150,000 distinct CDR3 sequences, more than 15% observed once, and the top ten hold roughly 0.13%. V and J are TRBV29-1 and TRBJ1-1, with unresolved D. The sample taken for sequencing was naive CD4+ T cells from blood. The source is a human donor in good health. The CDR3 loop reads CSAATVEAFF. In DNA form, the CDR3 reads TGCAGCGCAGCGACGGTGGAAGCTTTCTTT. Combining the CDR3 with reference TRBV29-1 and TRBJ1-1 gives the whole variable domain SAVISQKPSRDICQRGTSLTIQCQVDSQVTMMFWYRQQPGQSLTLIATANQGSEATYESGFVIDKFPISRPNLTFSTLTVSNMSPEDSSIYLCSAATVEAFFGQGTRLTVV.